These 11 T cell receptor beta chains came from one sample sequenced in a study of OX40 agonist ivuxolimab in advanced cancers. Method: immunoSEQ multiplex PCR; TCRdb's copy keeps in-frame clones and lacks some. The sample contains under 85,000 clones, approximately 86% of which appear only once. This material consisted of CD4+ or CD8+ T cells sorted from blood, taken in a trial of the OX40 agonist ivuxolimab. These TCRs come from an adult with an advanced solid tumor such as melanoma, head and neck, liver or kidney cancer.

DNA of the CDR3: TGTGCCATCAGTGCAGGTTCTTATGGCTACACCTTC. This gives the protein CAISAGSYGYTF. The V and J genes are TRBV10-3 and TRBJ1-2, with unresolved D. Per the germline V gene, CDR1 is ENHRY and CDR2 is SYGVKD. The length of the CDR3 is 12 residues. V dropped 4 bases and J dropped 5 bases, with 8 bases sitting between them.

This chain uses TRBV5-4 with TRBJ1-3; D remains unclear. The CDR3 is made up of 14 amino acids. Germline lookup yields CDR1 SGHNT and CDR2 YYREEE (reference sequence). V was clipped by 3 bases and J by 0 bases, with 7 bases between them. The CDR3 spells CASSSESSGNTIYF. The DNA for the CDR3 is TGTGCCAGCAGCTCAGAGAGCTCTGGAAACACCATATATTTT.

The chain has TRBV18 and TRBJ2-2; 9 nucleotides line up with TRBD1. Trimming at V came to 0 bases and at J to 4 bases, leaving 3 bases not matched to a gene. CDR1 is KGHSH and CDR2 is LQKENI in the germline V gene. This CDR3 contains 16 residues. CDR3 DNA sequence: TGTGCCAGCTCACCACCTGGGACAGGGCTCACCGGGGAGCTGTTTTTT. It translates to CASSPPGTGLTGELFF.

By sample share, this clone is medium-sized. The V gene is TRBV18, the J gene TRBJ1-5, with D hard to call. V lost 5 bases and J lost 3, with 14 bases in between. Germline V gene sequence: CDR1 KGHSH, CDR2 LQKENI. This CDR3 has 15 residues. For the CDR3, the DNA is TGTGCCAGCTCATTATCCGCCCTGACCAATCAGCCCCAGCATTTT. Encoded protein: CASSLSALTNQPQHF.

J is TRBJ2-1 and V is TRBV19, with TRBD2 identical over 9 bases. V shed 5 bases, J shed 8 bases, and the junction held 10 bases outside the gene matches. The CDR3 has 15 amino acids. In germline, CDR1 is LNHDA, CDR2 SQIVND (reference sequence). The CDR3 spells CASSQQRGVIDEQFF. The CDR3 DNA reads as TGTGCCAGTAGTCAGCAGCGGGGGGTTATCGATGAGCAGTTCTTC.

CDR3 sequence reads: CASSSEHRGQPYF. CDR3 nucleotide sequence: TGTGCCAGCAGCTCAGAACACAGGGGGCAGCCATATTTT. This chain joins TRBV7-2 and TRBJ2-3; the match to TRBD1 covers 9 bases. Germline values: CDR1 SGHTA, CDR2 FQGNSA. The CDR3 runs 13 residues. The V segment lost 4 bases and the J segment 15 bases; nucleotides outside the gene matches: 11.

The genes are TRBV6-6 and TRBJ1-5; a possible D gene is TRBD1 (5 bases). CDR1 MNHNY and CDR2 SVGAGI come from the germline V gene (reference sequence). The CDR3 consists of 12 residues. Trimming removed 2 bases at V and 8 bases at J, with 7 bases between. CDR3 sequence: CASSYGGEPQHF. The CDR3 region has the DNA TGTGCCAGCAGTTACGGAGGGGAGCCCCAGCATTTT.

V and J are TRBV9 and TRBJ1-2; 9 positions agree with TRBD1. Germline trimming cut 4 bases from V and 0 bases from J; bases unmatched to any gene: 10. The germline gives CDR1 SGDLS, CDR2 YYNGEE. CDR3 length: 17 residues. CDR3 loop: CASSSGTGTYSNYGYTF. The CDR3, as DNA: TGTGCCAGCAGCTCTGGGACAGGGACCTATTCTAACTATGGCTACACCTTC.

The count of this clone is one. The rearrangement uses TRBV5-1 and TRBJ1-1; D gene unclear. There are 14 residues in the CDR3. V was trimmed by 0 bases and J by 3 bases, leaving 9 bases between them. CDR1 is SGHRS and CDR2 is YFSETQ in the germline V gene. CDR3 DNA: TGCGCCAGCAGCTTGGGTAACGGCTACACTGAAGCTTTCTTT. Translating gives CASSLGNGYTEAFF.

A remark on this clone: The sample contains more than one DNA sequence encoding this CDR3. The rearrangement uses TRBV30 and TRBJ1-4, with unresolved D. The length of the CDR3 is 11 residues. V lost 2 bases and J lost 8, with 6 bases in between. Germline CDR1 and CDR2: GTSNPN and SVGIG (reference sequence). DNA of the CDR3: TGTGCCTGGAGTCTGGACGAAAAACTGTTTTTT. Amino acids: CAWSLDEKLFF. The variable domain in full, with the rest retrieved from reference TRBV30 and TRBJ1-4, is SQTIHQWPATLVQPVGSPLSLECTVEGTSNPNLYWYRQAAGRGLQLLFYSVGIGQISSEVPQNLSASRPQDRQFILSSKKLLLSDSGFYLCAWSLDEKLFFGSGTQLSVL.

With regard to this clone: One junction end does not reproduce the germline sequence, and a read error may be involved. V gene TRBV28 combines with J gene TRBJ1-2, with D possibly matching TRBD1 (5 bases). The CDR3 contains 12 residues. The germline V gene encodes CDR1 MDHEN and CDR2 SYDVKM. CDR3 DNA sequence: TGTGCCAGCAGCCGATCAGGGTATGGCCACACCTTC. It is translated as CASSRSGYGHTF.